A single sample is the source of the 30 T cell receptor beta chains below, sequenced in a study of T cell responses to AZD1222 COVID-19 vaccine. This table comes from immunoSEQ multiplex PCR, and its TCRdb copy is limited to in-frame clones, with some not included. The table has approximately 70,000 clones, around 80% seen once. The sequencing used peripheral blood, collected 28 days after the second AZD1222 dose. These receptors all stem from an adult who received the AZD1222 COVID-19 vaccine.

The chain joins TRBV7-2 to TRBJ2-1; 10 bases are a match to TRBD2. CDR1 and CDR2 from the germline V gene are SGHTA and FQGNSA. The CDR3 extends over 15 amino acids. Trimming took 2 bases from V and 9 from J; bases not matched to a gene: 7. The CDR3 protein is CASSLSLAGAGEQFF. CDR3 nucleotide sequence: TGTGCCAGCAGCTTATCCCTAGCGGGAGCAGGTGAGCAGTTCTTC.

This chain joins TRBV10-1 and TRBJ2-5, with 8 bases lining up with TRBD2. The CDR3 loop spans 15 amino acids. Germline V gives CDR1 WNHNN, CDR2 SYGVQD (reference sequence). V shed 3 bases and J 1 base; nucleotides not matched to a gene: 4. CDR3 sequence: CASSESAGAQETQYF. For the CDR3, the DNA is TGCGCCAGCAGTGAATCAGCGGGGGCCCAAGAGACCCAGTACTTC.

This clone was detected a few times. V and J are TRBV5-4 and TRBJ2-2, with 9 bases lining up with TRBD1. The J segment lost 7 bases and the V segment lost 6 bases, leaving 10 bases of the junction unmatched. This CDR3 spans 15 amino acids. The germline CDR1 and CDR2 sequences are SGHNT and YYREEE (reference sequence). The chain's CDR3 is CASTIGTGRDGELFF. CDR3 DNA sequence: TGTGCCAGCACCATAGGGACAGGGCGGGACGGGGAGCTGTTTTTT.

This clone was seen just once. The rearrangement joins TRBV2 to TRBJ1-4; no reliable D call. In germline, CDR1 is SNHLY, CDR2 FYNNEI. The CDR3 is 14 residues long. Trimming removed 6 bases from V and 2 bases from J, with 10 bases in between. CDR3 coding DNA: TGTGCCAGCAGCCCCGCGCAGACTAATGAAAAACTGTTTTTT. Residues: CASSPAQTNEKLFF.

The chain couples TRBV28 to TRBJ2-1, with 7 bases fitting TRBD2. Looked up from germline, CDR1 is MDHEN and CDR2 is SYDVKM. Germline trimming cut 6 bases from V and 7 bases from J; bases unmatched to any gene: 6. The CDR3 loop spans 13 amino acids. The CDR3 sequence is CASRGSGGNEQFF. The CDR3 DNA sequence: TGTGCCAGCAGAGGGTCCGGGGGGAATGAGCAGTTCTTC.

This chain joins TRBV7-2 and TRBJ2-7; no definite D call. Trimming removed 0 bases from V and 3 bases from J, with 15 bases in between. Germline V gene lookup returns CDR1 SGHTA and CDR2 FQGNSA. The CDR3 is made up of 16 amino acids. CDR3: CASSLARALGNYEQYF. The CDR3 DNA follows: TGTGCCAGCAGCTTAGCGAGAGCCCTGGGTAACTACGAGCAGTACTTC. Drawing the rest from reference TRBV7-2 and TRBJ2-7, the complete variable domain is GAGVSQSPSNKVTEKGKDVELRCDPISGHTALYWYRQSLGQGLEFLIYFQGNSAPDKSGLPSDRFSAERTGGSVSTLTIQRTQQEDSAVYLCASSLARALGNYEQYFGPGTRLTVT.

The genes are TRBV7-2 and TRBJ2-3; 7 nucleotides line up with TRBD2. Germline loops: CDR1 SGHTA, CDR2 FQGNSA. The CDR3 is made up of 14 amino acids. V lost 3 bases to trimming and J lost 3 bases; unmatched junction nucleotides: 3. In DNA, the CDR3 is TGTGCCAGCAGCTTTAGGACTAGAACAGATACGCAGTATTTT. Protein sequence: CASSFRTRTDTQYF.

This sequence joins TRBV5-1 and TRBJ2-2, with 7 bases identical to TRBD2. This CDR3 contains 15 residues. The trim removed 1 base at V and 5 bases at J, leaving 5 bases unmatched. Per germline, CDR1 SGHRS and CDR2 YFSETQ. The CDR3 DNA follows: TGCGCCAGCAGCTTGCCGGGGGGAGAGACCGGGGAGCTGTTTTTT. Protein: CASSLPGGETGELFF.

The chain has TRBV7-9 and TRBJ1-1, with TRBD1 as a possible D gene (6 bases). Per the germline V gene, CDR1 is SEHNR and CDR2 is FQNEAQ (reference sequence). Deletions cut 5 bases from V and 7 bases from J, with 11 bases between. The CDR3 runs to 12 residues. The CDR3 bases are TGTGCCAGCAGCCTCAGGGGAGTTGAAGCTTTCTTT. It codes for CASSLRGVEAFF.

This sequence joins TRBV3-1 (or the pseudogene TRBV3-2) and TRBJ1-6; no firm D call. Germline lookup yields CDR1 LGHDT and CDR2 YNNKEL (reference sequence). The CDR3 contains 14 residues. Trimming stripped 4 bases from V and 3 bases from J, with 7 bases between. CDR3 DNA sequence: TGTGCCAGCAGCCTATCAAGCTATAATTCACCCCTCCACTTT. This gives the protein CASSLSSYNSPLHF.

CDR3 in DNA: TGTGCCAGCAGCTCCTCGGGGAACTATGGCTACACCTTC. Encoded protein: CASSSSGNYGYTF. This chain links TRBV5-6 with TRBJ1-2; no clear D gene. Germline CDR1 reads SGHDT; CDR2 reads YYEEEE. Trimming took 3 bases from V and 2 from J, leaving 8 bases between them. CDR3 length: 13 amino acids.

V and J are TRBV10-3 and TRBJ1-3, with D hard to call. The CDR3 contains 17 residues. The V end lost 2 bases, the J end lost 0 bases, and 14 bases lay between the germline ends. Germline V gives CDR1 ENHRY, CDR2 SYGVKD. The CDR3 sequence is CAISESPHPISGNTIYF. The CDR3 nucleotides read TGTGCCATCAGTGAGAGCCCTCACCCTATCTCTGGAAACACCATATATTTT.

The V and J genes are TRBV7-9 and TRBJ2-7; 8 bases are shared with TRBD2. J gave up 6 bases and V 5 bases, and 9 bases lay outside the gene matches. The CDR3 length is 14 residues. Germline values: CDR1 SEHNR, CDR2 FQNEAQ (reference sequence). CDR3 in amino acids: CASSPREGRREQYF. The CDR3, as DNA: TGTGCCAGCAGCCCACGGGAGGGCCGGCGCGAGCAGTACTTC.

The chain joins TRBV29-1 to TRBJ2-1; tentative D call: TRBD2 (5 bases). Germline V CDR1 and CDR2: SQVTM, ANQGSEA. This CDR3 is 14 amino acids long. V lost 5 bases, J lost 1 base, and 12 bases lay in between. The CDR3, as DNA: TGCAGCGTTTCCGGGGATGAGTCCTACAATGAGCAGTTCTTC. Its protein is CSVSGDESYNEQFF.

The chain couples TRBV28 to TRBJ2-5, with TRBD1 identical over 9 bases. The germline V gene has CDR1 MDHEN and CDR2 SYDVKM. Germline trimming cut 10 bases from V and 4 bases from J; bases unmatched to any gene: 10. CDR3 length: 14 residues. The chain's CDR3 is CATRRDRVGETQYF. In DNA, the CDR3 is TGTGCCACGCGGCGGGACAGGGTGGGAGAGACCCAGTACTTC.

This clone was recorded only once. The genes are TRBV7-2 and TRBJ1-6; D unresolved. Germline V gene data show CDR1 as SGHTA and CDR2 as FQGNSA. The CDR3 has 14 amino acids. The ends were cut back, 5 bases at V and 5 bases at J, with 10 bases in the middle. This chain's CDR3 is CASSRETNNSPLHF. DNA of the CDR3: TGTGCCAGCAGCCGGGAGACGAATAATTCACCCCTCCACTTT.

This clone was detected many times. The DNA of the CDR3 is TGTGCCTGGAGGGCAGGGGTTACCTACGAGCAGTACTTC. Protein sequence: CAWRAGVTYEQYF. The chain combines TRBV30 with TRBJ2-7; TRBD1 might be the D (6 bases). The ends were cut back, 3 bases at V and 2 bases at J, with 11 bases in the middle. This CDR3 region has 13 residues. Germline loops: CDR1 GTSNPN, CDR2 SVGIG (reference sequence). The full variable domain, completed using reference TRBV30 and TRBJ2-7, is SQTIHQWPATLVQPVGSPLSLECTVEGTSNPNLYWYRQAAGRGLQLLFYSVGIGQISSEVPQNLSASRPQDRQFILSSKKLLLSDSGFYLCAWRAGVTYEQYFGPGTRLTVT.

CDR3 amino acids: CASSPQGGSYNEQFF. In nucleotides, the CDR3 is TGTGCCAGCTCACCACAGGGGGGGTCCTACAATGAGCAGTTCTTC. The V and J genes are TRBV18 and TRBJ2-1, with D tentatively TRBD2 (7 bases). Per the germline V gene, CDR1 is KGHSH and CDR2 is LQKENI. This CDR3 has 15 amino acids. V was clipped by 1 base and J by 1 base, with 8 bases between them.

This chain uses TRBV5-1 with TRBJ2-7, with D tentatively TRBD1 (7 bases). CDR3 length equals 14 residues. V was shortened by 4 bases and J by 2 bases, with 13 bases between the two germline ends. Germline V lookup: CDR1 SGHRS, CDR2 YFSETQ. CDR3 sequence (DNA): TGCGCCAGCAGCCAGGCGGGACAGCCCTACGAGCAGTACTTC. Its translation is CASSQAGQPYEQYF. The full variable domain, rest sourced from reference TRBV5-1 and TRBJ2-7, is KAGVTQTPRYLIKTRGQQVTLSCSPISGHRSVSWYQQTPGQGLQFLFEYFSETQRNKGNFPGRFSGRQFSNSRSEMNVSTLELGDSALYLCASSQAGQPYEQYFGPGTRLTVT.

The CDR3 region has the DNA TGTGCCAGCAGCGTAGATGGAGCTACCTACGAGCAGTACTTC. It translates to CASSVDGATYEQYF. This chain links TRBV9 with TRBJ2-7; D call uncertain. The V gene lost 0 bases and the J gene lost 2 bases, with 9 bases spanning the gap. Germline V CDR1 and CDR2: SGDLS, YYNGEE. The CDR3 is 14 amino acids.

The chain carries TRBV27 and TRBJ2-3; no clear D. The CDR3 totals 14 residues. V was trimmed by 2 bases and J by 5 bases, leaving 11 bases between them. Germline V lookup: CDR1 MNHEY, CDR2 SMNVEV (reference sequence). Here the CDR3 DNA reads TGTGCCAGCAGTTTAGCAGCTTTAGTAGATACGCAGTATTTT. Protein: CASSLAALVDTQYF.

V usage is TRBV27 and J usage is TRBJ2-1, with a tentative D call TRBD2 (7 bases). The V gene lost 5 bases and the J gene lost 4 bases, with 21 bases spanning the gap. The CDR3 spans 17 residues. CDR1 and CDR2 from the germline V gene are MNHEY and SMNVEV (reference sequence). CDR3 sequence reads: CASSPSGAGVFYNEQFF. CDR3 bases: TGTGCCAGCAGTCCCTCGGGGGCGGGAGTTTTTTACAATGAGCAGTTCTTC.

The chain uses TRBV27 and TRBJ2-3; tentatively, D is TRBD1 (5 bases). The germline V gene has CDR1 MNHEY and CDR2 SMNVEV (reference sequence). This CDR3 has 14 amino acids. V gave up 2 bases and J gave up 5 bases, with 11 bases separating them. The CDR3 region has the DNA TGTGCCAGCAGTTTAAGTGGGGCCCAAGATACGCAGTATTTT. Protein: CASSLSGAQDTQYF.

The chain links TRBV18 to TRBJ2-1; 8 nucleotides align to TRBD2. This CDR3 spans 15 amino acids. Germline CDR1 is KGHSH and CDR2 is LQKENI. With V trimmed by 2 bases and J by 4 bases, 4 bases remained unmatched. The CDR3 sequence is CASSPETSVYNEQFF. The CDR3 nucleotides read TGTGCCAGCTCACCAGAGACTAGCGTATACAATGAGCAGTTCTTC.

This chain connects TRBV7-3 to TRBJ2-5, with a tentative D call TRBD1 (5 bases). Trimming cost V 4 bases and J 9 bases, with 12 bases left between them. CDR1 and CDR2 (germline): SGHTA, FQGTGA. The CDR3 is 12 amino acids. In DNA, the CDR3 is TGTGCCAGCAGCTCGGGTGACAGCCCCCAGTACTTC. As protein: CASSSGDSPQYF.

This chain links TRBV5-1 with TRBJ2-7; 8 positions match TRBD1. The CDR3 has 16 amino acids. Germline lookup yields CDR1 SGHRS and CDR2 YFSETQ. J was trimmed by 6 bases and V by 0 bases; bases with no gene match: 11. The CDR3 DNA sequence: TGCGCCAGCAGCTTGGAATTTGGCAGGGGGCCAGCCGAGCAGTACTTC. Its protein is CASSLEFGRGPAEQYF.

The chain links TRBV21-1 to TRBJ2-2; whether TRBD2, the table's D call, matches the DNA was not checked. TRBV21-1 is a pseudogene segment. This CDR3 region has 16 residues. This CDR3 reads CASSKVRVSGTGELFF. CDR3 coding DNA: TGTGCCAGCAGCAAAGTCCGCGTTTCGGGCACCGGGGAGCTGTTTTTT.

The chain couples TRBV29-1 to TRBJ2-7, with a possible D match to TRBD2 (5 bases). Germline V CDR1 and CDR2: SQVTM, ANQGSEA. CDR3 length: 13 amino acids. With 0 bases removed from V and 6 bases from J, the gap between germline ends came to 12 bases. DNA of the CDR3: TGCAGCGTTGAAGATGATGAGGCGGGCGAGCAGTACTTC. The encoded protein is CSVEDDEAGEQYF.

V is TRBV10-3 and J is TRBJ2-7, with a tentative D call TRBD1 (6 bases). CDR1 is ENHRY and CDR2 is SYGVKD in the germline V gene. Trimming removed 2 bases at V and 0 bases at J, with 11 bases between. The CDR3 contains 15 residues. The CDR3 region is CAISETQGHSYEQYF. The CDR3 DNA sequence: TGTGCCATCAGTGAGACACAGGGCCACTCCTACGAGCAGTACTTC.

The rearrangement links TRBV2 to TRBJ1-4, with 7 positions matching TRBD1. Unmatched junction bases numbered 19, after V lost 6 bases and J lost 12 bases. Germline V gene sequence: CDR1 SNHLY, CDR2 FYNNEI. This CDR3 region has 16 residues. Here the CDR3 reads CASRSLTGLSNLELFF. DNA for the CDR3: TGTGCCAGCAGATCCCTGACAGGGCTCAGTAATCTCGAACTGTTTTTT.